This T cell receptor beta chain stems from a study of cytomegalovirus exposure and HLA in healthy donors. The wider study: Some 85 million unique TCRs, all from HLA-typed donors, were included in an early release of the data. Notes on the study in general: Likely technical artifact: a cluster of highly shared sequence variants. Rare TCR sequences predominated, though certain public TCRs were found in many donors.

Concerning this clone itself: Its antigen is unidentified.

PCR was performed using 60 Vbeta and 13 Jbeta primers. Method: immunoSEQ multiplex PCR; TCRdb's copy keeps in-frame clones and lacks some. Found here are over 200,000 clones, around 89% of them singletons; the top ten hold 0.9% to 1.1%. The CDR3 consists of 13 residues. Looked up from germline, CDR1 is LNHDA and CDR2 is SQIVND (reference sequence). Trimming removed 3 bases at V and 4 bases at J, with 9 bases between. Sequences were obtained from PBMCs. V and J are TRBV19 and TRBJ1-2, with TRBD1 as a possible D gene (6 bases). This TCR derives from a young woman in good health and CMV-seronegative. The CDR3 nucleotides are TGTGCCAGTAGTATCACAGGGACCTATGGCTACACCTTC. The encoded protein is CASSITGTYGYTF.